This TCR beta chain emerged from a study of T cell responses to AZD1222 COVID-19 vaccine. At the level of the study: Doses given second, at about 4 or about 12 weeks, were pooled.

The germline V and J ends were trimmed by 6 bases and 6 bases, with 20 bases remaining between them. CDR1 and CDR2 (germline): SGHTA, FQGTGA. CDR3 length: 16 amino acids. Details on this clone: Its antigen is still unknown.

Study-wide findings and caveats: Unmutated variant regions are reportedly the target of nearly half of TCRs that are spike-specific. A rise in Spike-specific TCR breadth and depth followed two AZD1222 doses. Clonal diversity was possibly underestimated; the donors were predominantly white British and more often female.

Assay used: immunoSEQ multiplex PCR; TCRdb lists only in-frame clones, some missing. Counted here are about 97,000 clones, around 89% occurring once; the ten biggest clones make up roughly 7.7%. The input for sequencing was peripheral blood, taken on day 0 of AZD1222 vaccination. The source is an adult in good health. The chain joins TRBV7-3 to TRBJ2-2; D gene uncertain. The CDR3 loop reads CASSIMTAEFAGELFF. Written as DNA, the CDR3 is TGTGCCAGCAGTATAATGACGGCGGAATTCGCCGGGGAGCTGTTTTTT.